These 24 T cell receptor beta chains were sequenced from one sample in a study of T-cell reconstitution after alpha-beta-depleted transplantation in children. Unique molecular identifiers were incorporated when the TCRbeta library was constructed. Via MiXCR, TCRdb re-called the PCR reads, giving one row per CDR3 protein. The table records roughly 500,000 distinct CDR3 sequences, about a sixth of them present only once. The sequencing here drew on PBMCs from the stem cell graft donor, taken from the stem cell graft. The receptor set was obtained from a human donor who donated a stem cell graft to a child with acute lymphoblastic leukemia.

This sequence joins TRBV2 and TRBJ1-1; 7 bases fit TRBD1. With V trimmed by 3 bases and J by 0 bases, 4 bases remained unmatched. This CDR3 comprises 15 residues. The germline CDR1 and CDR2 sequences are SNHLY and FYNNEI. This chain's CDR3 is CASSDRGQMNTEAFF. Written as DNA, the CDR3 is TGTGCCAGCAGTGATCGGGGACAGATGAACACTGAAGCTTTCTTT.

The gene calls are TRBV7-3 and TRBJ2-3, with D tentatively TRBD1 (5 bases). V lost 1 base and J 2 bases, leaving 13 bases between the germline ends. The CDR3 totals 16 residues. Germline CDR1 SGHTA, CDR2 FQGTGA. CDR3 region: CASSLSLATATDTQYF. DNA for the CDR3: TGTGCCAGCAGCTTAAGTCTCGCGACAGCCACAGATACGCAGTATTTT.

Only a few counts were recorded for this clonotype. The rearrangement links TRBV5-6 to TRBJ2-7; no definite D call. This CDR3 has 13 amino acids. Germline V gene sequence: CDR1 SGHDT, CDR2 YYEEEE. V lost 0 bases to trimming and J lost 6 bases, with 10 bases between them. DNA of the CDR3: TGTGCCAGCAGCTTGGCCCGGGTTGTCGAGCAGTACTTC. Translated: CASSLARVVEQYF.

In its sample, this clonotype was seen a few times. The CDR3 sequence is CASRNRFNYGYTF. The CDR3 nucleotides read TGTGCCAGCAGAAACAGGTTTAACTATGGCTACACCTTC. The rearrangement joins TRBV28 to TRBJ1-2, with D possibly being TRBD1 (5 bases). Per germline, CDR1 MDHEN and CDR2 SYDVKM. Deletions cut 6 bases from V and 1 base from J, with 9 bases between. This CDR3 comprises 13 residues.

The V call is TRBV25-1, the J call TRBJ2-3, with 13 bases that match TRBD2. Germline V gene data show CDR1 as MGHDK and CDR2 as SYGVNS. The CDR3 totals 17 residues. Trimming removed 2 bases from V and 6 bases from J; junction bases left unmatched: 8. The CDR3 here is CASSETSGRARMDTQYF. DNA of the CDR3: TGTGCCAGCAGTGAAACTAGCGGGAGGGCAAGGATGGATACGCAGTATTTT.

This chain links TRBV12-3 or TRBV12-4 with TRBJ2-1; TRBD2 matches 7 bases. The CDR3 is 15 residues long. V shed 2 bases and J 7 bases; nucleotides not matched to a gene: 8. The DNA for the CDR3 is TGTGCCAGCAGTTTAATGGGACTATCGGAGAATGAGCAGTTCTTC. Translating it yields CASSLMGLSENEQFF.

Ten or more counts support this clonotype. The J gene is TRBJ2-7, the V gene TRBV29-1; tentatively, D is TRBD2 (6 bases). V lost 1 base to trimming and J lost 0 bases, with 13 bases between them. The CDR3 is 15 residues long. Germline V gene sequence: CDR1 SQVTM, CDR2 ANQGSEA. CDR3 sequence reads: CSVEGGDSDSYEQYF. For the CDR3, the DNA is TGCAGCGTTGAAGGCGGGGACTCAGACTCCTACGAGCAGTACTTC.

V gene TRBV12-3 or TRBV12-4 combines with J gene TRBJ1-2; 7 nucleotides match TRBD1. Unmatched junction bases numbered 13, after V lost 5 bases and J lost 4 bases. The CDR3 has 16 amino acids. Here the CDR3 DNA reads TGTGCCAGCAGTCCCCTTATAGGACAGGCAGGCTATGGCTACACCTTC. It yields the protein CASSPLIGQAGYGYTF.

The V and J genes are TRBV27 and TRBJ2-2; 7 bases are shared with TRBD1. The germline V gene encodes CDR1 MNHEY and CDR2 SMNVEV (reference sequence). The V segment lost 4 bases and the J segment 2 bases; nucleotides outside the gene matches: 10. CDR3 length: 17 amino acids. Here the CDR3 reads CASSSDVGQSNTGELFF. In nucleotides, the CDR3 is TGTGCCAGCAGTTCCGACGTGGGACAGAGTAACACCGGGGAGCTGTTTTTT.

This clonotype was found a few times. The rearrangement joins TRBV11-2 to TRBJ2-1, with a possible D match to TRBD2 (6 bases). The CDR3 spans 13 residues. Germline V gene sequence: CDR1 SGHAT, CDR2 FQNNGV. V was clipped by 5 bases and J by 9 bases, with 14 bases between them. Here the CDR3 DNA reads TGTGCCAGCAGCCTAGCGCTAGCGAGTGAGCAGTTCTTC. It is translated as CASSLALASEQFF. Full variable domain (rest looked up from reference TRBV11-2 and TRBJ2-1): EAGVAQSPRYKIIEKRQSVAFWCNPISGHATLYWYQQILGQGPKLLIQFQNNGVVDDSQLPKDRFSAERLKGVDSTLKIQPAKLEDSAVYLCASSLALASEQFFGPGTRLTVL.

This clonotype was observed a few times. The CDR3 sequence: CASSYSRGVNTEAFF. CDR3 nucleotide sequence: TGTGCCAGCAGTTACTCGCGCGGGGTGAACACTGAAGCTTTCTTT. V and J are TRBV6-5 and TRBJ1-1; unclear D gene. Germline V lookup: CDR1 MNHEY, CDR2 SVGAGI. This CDR3 is 15 amino acids long. V was clipped by 0 bases and J by 0 bases, with 8 bases between them.

This rearrangement joins TRBV11-2 to TRBJ2-2, with 7 bases that match TRBD2. The length of the CDR3 is 14 residues. Germline V CDR1 and CDR2: SGHAT, FQNNGV. Unmatched junction bases numbered 2, after V lost 2 bases and J lost 5 bases. The CDR3 is CASSLIGRTGELFF. The CDR3 DNA sequence: TGTGCCAGCAGCTTAATCGGGAGGACCGGGGAGCTGTTTTTT.

This clonotype appeared a few times. This chain joins TRBV12-5 and TRBJ2-1; 7 bases line up with TRBD1. V was clipped by 7 bases and J by 4 bases; unmatched bases: 1. The CDR3 runs to 12 residues. The germline CDR1 and CDR2 sequences are LGHNT and FRNRAP. CDR3 coding DNA: TGTGCTAGTGAGGGACAGTACAATGAGCAGTTCTTC. Translation: CASEGQYNEQFF.

This clonotype was observed a handful of times. V usage is TRBV9 and J usage is TRBJ2-1, with 15 bases lining up with TRBD2. Germline values: CDR1 SGDLS, CDR2 YYNGEE. The CDR3 covers 18 residues. Trimming cost V 4 bases and J 2 bases; bases outside gene matches: 7. The CDR3 reads CASSLRTSGRAPYNEQFF. The CDR3, as DNA: TGTGCCAGCAGCCTGAGGACTAGCGGGAGGGCCCCCTACAATGAGCAGTTCTTC.

The CDR3 region has the DNA TGTGCCAGCAGCTTGGCGGAGGGTTGGAGGAACACTGAAGCTTTCTTT. Its protein is CASSLAEGWRNTEAFF. This chain links TRBV7-9 with TRBJ1-1; unclear D gene. From germline, CDR1 is SEHNR and CDR2 FQNEAQ (reference sequence). The CDR3 has 16 residues. V was cut by 3 bases and J by 1 base, with 15 bases left in between.

This rearrangement joins TRBV21-1 to TRBJ2-7; TRBD1 is the table's D call and was not checked against the DNA. TRBV21-1 is a pseudogene locus. The CDR3 is 17 amino acids. The CDR3 coding sequence is TGTGCCAGCAGACCCCTGGGGAGGGGACGCCTCTTCTACGAGCAGTGCTTC. Translating gives CASRPLGRGRLFYEQCF.

This clonotype was detected only a few times. The V gene is TRBV6-1, the J gene TRBJ2-1; no reliable D call. The CDR3 sequence is 14 residues long. Germline V lookup: CDR1 MNHNS, CDR2 SASEGT. The V and J ends lost 6 bases and 8 bases respectively, with 17 bases between them. The CDR3 DNA reads TGTGCCAGCAGCGTTCGAGGCCAAGGCTATGAGCAGTTCTTC. Its translation: CASSVRGQGYEQFF.

The gene calls are TRBV29-1 and TRBJ1-5; a possible D gene is TRBD1 (6 bases). The germline V gene encodes CDR1 SQVTM and CDR2 ANQGSEA. V gave up 4 bases and J gave up 7 bases, with 14 bases separating them. The CDR3 sequence is 13 residues long. CDR3 loop: CSVAGQREQPQHF. CDR3 DNA sequence: TGCAGCGTTGCTGGACAGAGGGAGCAGCCCCAGCATTTT.

This clonotype has a count of ten or more. This chain links TRBV15 with TRBJ2-1, with D uncertain. Germline CDR1 is LNHNV and CDR2 is YYDKDF (reference sequence). V was trimmed by 6 bases and J by 0 bases, leaving 12 bases between them. This CDR3 has 15 residues. The CDR3 loop is CATSLRTDSYNEQFF. Here the CDR3 DNA reads TGTGCCACCAGTTTACGGACGGACTCCTACAATGAGCAGTTCTTC.

The V call is TRBV20-1, the J call TRBJ1-1; TRBD1 aligns across 7 bases. Looked up from germline, CDR1 is DFQATT and CDR2 is SNEGSKA (reference sequence). J gave up 4 bases and V 5 bases, and 19 bases lay outside the gene matches. This CDR3 region has 17 residues. This CDR3 reads CSARRWGTGTVGTEAFF. The CDR3, as DNA: TGCAGTGCTCGTAGGTGGGGTACCGGGACAGTGGGCACTGAAGCTTTCTTT.

The chain employs TRBV20-1 and TRBJ2-5; 10 bases fit TRBD2. This CDR3 contains 14 residues. Germline CDR1 DFQATT, CDR2 SNEGSKA (reference sequence). J lost 2 bases, V lost 6 bases, and 6 bases had no gene match. The CDR3 loop reads CSAQGLALQETQYF. In DNA, the CDR3 is TGCAGTGCCCAGGGACTAGCGTTACAAGAGACCCAGTACTTC.

The rearrangement joins TRBV27 to TRBJ2-5; D gene unclear. V lost 5 bases, J lost 3 bases, and 13 bases lay in between. CDR1 MNHEY and CDR2 SMNVEV come from the germline V gene (reference sequence). The CDR3 is made up of 14 amino acids. The CDR3 loop is CASSTQETEETQYF. As DNA, the CDR3 is TGTGCCAGCAGTACCCAGGAGACCGAAGAGACCCAGTACTTC.

The V call is TRBV12-3 or TRBV12-4, the J call TRBJ1-4; D remains unclear. The V end lost 6 bases, the J end lost 8 bases, and 7 bases lay between the germline ends. The CDR3 extends over 11 amino acids. CDR3 coding DNA: TGTGCCAGCAGCCCACACGAAAAACTGTTTTTT. Amino acid sequence: CASSPHEKLFF.

This clonotype was seen only a few times. The CDR3 is CASSSGWGRGETQYF. DNA for the CDR3: TGTGCCAGCAGCTCCGGGTGGGGACGAGGGGAGACCCAGTACTTC. The chain recombines TRBV7-9 with TRBJ2-5; D possibly matches TRBD1 or TRBD2 (5 bases each). Germline V gene sequence: CDR1 SEHNR, CDR2 FQNEAQ (reference sequence). The CDR3 length is 15 residues. Trimming shortened V by 4 bases and J by 5 bases, and 17 bases separated the two germline ends. The full variable domain, in which reference TRBV7-9 and TRBJ2-5 provide the parts outside the CDR3, is DTGVSQNPRHKITKRGQNVTFRCDPISEHNRLYWYRQTLGQGPEFLTYFQNEAQLEKSRLLSDRFSAERPKGSFSTLEIQRTEQGDSAMYLCASSSGWGRGETQYFGPGTRLLVL.